Sequencing of this T cell receptor (beta chain) was carried out in a study of TIL therapy for anti-PD-1-resistant metastatic lung cancer. For the study at large: A handful of tumors were EGFR-mutant and two were ALK-rearranged.

This was the immunoSEQ v3 assay. The data were produced by immunoSEQ multiplex PCR, yet TCRdb's version contains in-frame clones alone and is incomplete. The sample has some 20,000 clones, nearly 80% seen once. Time point here: pre-treatment sample, taken before nivolumab and TIL therapy. The receptor comes from a person between 25 and 79 years old with non-small cell lung cancer. The material was blood, obtained at baseline.

The CDR3: CASSSTGDEQYF. CDR3 in DNA: TGTGCCAGCAGCAGCACAGGGGACGAGCAGTACTTC. The rearrangement joins TRBV7-9 to TRBJ2-7, with 7 bases lining up with TRBD1. Trimming at V came to 5 bases and at J to 5 bases, leaving 3 bases not matched to a gene. This CDR3 contains 12 residues. Germline V gives CDR1 SEHNR, CDR2 FQNEAQ (reference sequence).